This passage covers 29 T cell receptor beta chains from one sample sequenced in a study of T cell responses to AZD1222 COVID-19 vaccine (dated by TCRdb to the early 2020s). According to the study, the label for this sample's time point signals: baseline before first vaccination. The library relied on the immunoSEQ multiplex PCR assay. TCRdb re-hosts the immuneACCESS table, in-frame sequences only. Its copies lack some clones; in the studies checked, an unresolved V gene accounts for under half of them, and the cause for the rest is not known. The sample contains tens of thousands of clones, around 90% of them found a single time. Jointly, the top ten make up over 2% of the sample. The starting material was peripheral blood, obtained on day 0 of AZD1222 vaccination. These receptors were taken from an adult in good health.

With respect to this clone: A junction boundary mismatches the germline segment, possibly from a read error. This sequence joins TRBV6-1 and TRBJ2-7; 7 positions agree with TRBD1. Germline-derived CDR1 and CDR2 are MNHNS and SASEGT. The CDR3 length is 15 residues. The CDR3 is CASTEQTGSSYEQYF. CDR3 sequence (DNA): TGTGCCAGCACTGAACAGACAGGGAGCTCCTACGAGCAGTACTTC.

V gene TRBV12-3 or TRBV12-4 combines with J gene TRBJ2-5, with D tentatively TRBD1 (5 bases). The CDR3 has 12 amino acids. V was shortened by 5 bases and J by 2 bases, with 6 bases between the two germline ends. CDR3 in amino acids: CASSRQQETQYF. The CDR3 nucleotides read TGTGCCAGCAGTCGACAGCAAGAGACCCAGTACTTC.

This clone has a handful of counts. The chain carries TRBV30 and TRBJ1-5; 8 positions agree with TRBD1. This CDR3 spans 12 amino acids. From germline, CDR1 is GTSNPN and CDR2 SVGIG (reference sequence). V gave up 2 bases and J gave up 6 bases; unmatched junction bases: 0. CDR3 in amino acids: CAWSQGAQPQHF. For the CDR3, the DNA is TGTGCCTGGAGTCAGGGGGCTCAGCCCCAGCATTTT.

As for this clone: The germline gene is not matched at one end of the junction; a read error may be the cause. V usage is TRBV7-9 and J usage is TRBJ1-6; no firm D call. Germline V gene lookup returns CDR1 SEHNR and CDR2 FQNEAQ (reference sequence). The CDR3 has 13 amino acids. The CDR3 region has the DNA TGTGCCAGCAGCTCCGGGGTAGCGGACGTCTTGAACTTT. Protein product: CASSSGVADVLNF.

The chain employs TRBV20-1 and TRBJ1-6; D is undetermined. The germline V gene encodes CDR1 DFQATT and CDR2 SNEGSKA (reference sequence). The V end lost 3 bases, the J end lost 15 bases, and 15 bases lay between the germline ends. This CDR3 is built from 12 residues. CDR3 nucleotide sequence: TGCAGTGCTAGTCTTGATCGGGAGGACCTCCACTTT. Protein: CSASLDREDLHF.

The chain joins TRBV7-9 to TRBJ1-1; 7 bases agree with TRBD1. V gave up 5 bases and J gave up 6 bases; unmatched junction bases: 9. The CDR3 sequence is 14 residues long. Germline V lookup: CDR1 SEHNR, CDR2 FQNEAQ (reference sequence). CDR3 protein: CASSATGMGSEAFF. CDR3 nucleotides: TGTGCCAGCAGCGCGACAGGGATGGGCTCTGAAGCTTTCTTT.

The chain is built from TRBV19 and TRBJ1-5; no firm D call. Trimming removed 3 bases at V and 6 bases at J, with 6 bases between. The CDR3 contains 12 residues. Germline CDR1 reads LNHDA; CDR2 reads SQIVND (reference sequence). The CDR3 loop reads CASSIRGQPQHF. The CDR3 DNA reads as TGTGCCAGTAGTATTCGAGGTCAGCCCCAGCATTTT.

The chain carries TRBV11-2 and TRBJ1-1; possible D gene TRBD1, 5 bases. CDR3 length: 14 amino acids. Germline CDR1 reads SGHAT; CDR2 reads FQNNGV. Trimming removed 4 bases at V and 8 bases at J, with 17 bases between. The CDR3 DNA reads as TGTGCCAGCAGCTCCCCTGGGACGGCCCGAGAAGCTTTCTTT. Protein: CASSSPGTAREAFF.

The genes are TRBV5-1 and TRBJ1-1; no reliable D call. The V and J ends lost 3 bases and 1 base respectively, with 10 bases between them. The CDR3 spans 14 residues. The germline V gene has CDR1 SGHRS and CDR2 YFSETQ. The CDR3 DNA sequence: TGCGCCAGCAGCTCTTGGACGGGGAACACTGAAGCTTTCTTT. Encoded protein: CASSSWTGNTEAFF.

V and J are TRBV3-1 (or the pseudogene TRBV3-2) and TRBJ1-4; no clear D gene. Between the trimmed V and J ends, which lost 4 bases and 0 bases, there was a span of 9 bases. The germline V gene encodes CDR1 LGHDT and CDR2 YNNKEL (reference sequence). The CDR3 loop spans 15 amino acids. The CDR3 spells CASSLTTATNEKLFF. Here the CDR3 DNA reads TGTGCCAGCAGCCTGACTACTGCAACTAATGAAAAACTGTTTTTT.

V usage is TRBV14 and J usage is TRBJ2-7; 11 nucleotides agree with TRBD2. Trimming removed 0 bases from V and 3 bases from J; junction bases left unmatched: 1. In germline, CDR1 is SGHDN, CDR2 FVKESK. The CDR3 totals 15 residues. The DNA of the CDR3 is TGTGCCAGCAGCCAAGACCTAGCGGGAGGCTACGAGCAGTACTTC. Translation: CASSQDLAGGYEQYF. The entire variable domain, with the rest obtained from reference TRBV14 and TRBJ2-7, is as follows: EAGVTQFPSHSVIEKGQTVTLRCDPISGHDNLYWYRRVMGKEIKFLLHFVKESKQDESGMPNNRFLAERTGGTYSTLKVQPAELEDSGVYFCASSQDLAGGYEQYFGPGTRLTVT.

The rearrangement joins TRBV2 to TRBJ1-2, with TRBD1 as a possible D gene (5 bases). CDR3 length: 12 amino acids. The ends were cut back, 8 bases at V and 12 bases at J, with 19 bases in the middle. Germline V CDR1 and CDR2: SNHLY, FYNNEI. CDR3 sequence (DNA): TGTGCCAGCGGCTTGGCTCGGTGGGGGGACACCTTC. Translation gives CASGLARWGDTF.

The gene calls are TRBV5-1 and TRBJ1-2, with D hard to call. The V end lost 4 bases, the J end lost 2 bases, and 15 bases lay between the germline ends. The CDR3 is 15 amino acids. Germline V gives CDR1 SGHRS, CDR2 YFSETQ. The CDR3 region is CASSPARVPNYGYTF. The CDR3 bases are TGCGCCAGCAGCCCTGCGCGAGTCCCGAACTATGGCTACACCTTC.

This chain links TRBV4-1 with TRBJ1-5; a weak D match, TRBD1 (5 bases). The CDR3 loop spans 18 amino acids. Germline CDR1 MGHRA, CDR2 YSYEKL. Trimming took 0 bases from V and 0 from J, leaving 15 bases between them. The CDR3 loop is CASSQDLLEGFSNQPQHF. The CDR3 DNA reads as TGCGCCAGCAGCCAAGATCTCCTTGAGGGGTTTAGCAATCAGCCCCAGCATTTT.

This sequence joins TRBV6-5 and TRBJ2-7; D gene ambiguous. This CDR3 is built from 12 residues. Trimming shortened V by 1 base and J by 7 bases, and 8 bases separated the two germline ends. Per germline, CDR1 MNHEY and CDR2 SVGAGI. The CDR3, as DNA: TGTGCCAGCAGTTACTGGGGAAGTGAGCAGTACTTC. The encoded protein is CASSYWGSEQYF.

The chain couples TRBV27 to TRBJ2-4, with TRBD2 matching over 12 bases. V trimming: 5 bases; J trimming: 2 bases; junction bases outside the gene matches: 1. The length of the CDR3 is 15 residues. Germline V gene data show CDR1 as MNHEY and CDR2 as SMNVEV (reference sequence). CDR3 region: CASSLAGGTKNIQYF. The CDR3 DNA follows: TGTGCCAGCAGTCTAGCGGGAGGGACCAAAAACATTCAGTACTTC.

This rearrangement joins TRBV11-2 to TRBJ1-2; TRBD1 is a possible D gene (6 bases). Trimming stripped 5 bases from V and 2 bases from J, with 9 bases between. The CDR3 covers 13 residues. Germline CDR1 and CDR2: SGHAT and FQNNGV. The CDR3 loop is CASSQDRNYGYTF. CDR3 DNA: TGTGCCAGCAGCCAGGACAGAAACTATGGCTACACCTTC.

This chain links TRBV19 with TRBJ1-1, with a weak D call TRBD1 (6 bases). Deletions cut 7 bases from V and 7 bases from J, with 16 bases between. CDR1 is LNHDA and CDR2 is SQIVND in the germline V gene (reference sequence). The CDR3 runs 13 residues. CDR3: CASTWMGGGEAFF. In DNA, the CDR3 is TGTGCCAGTACCTGGATGGGGGGCGGTGAAGCTTTCTTT.

CDR3 bases: TGTGCCGGGAGCGGGGGCCCGAACACTGAAGCTTTCTTT. Amino acids: CAGSGGPNTEAFF. The chain combines TRBV7-9 with TRBJ1-1, with TRBD1 as a possible D gene (6 bases). The V gene lost 11 bases and the J gene lost 1 base, with 14 bases spanning the gap. The CDR3 has 13 residues. The germline CDR1 and CDR2 sequences are SEHNR and FQNEAQ (reference sequence).

CDR3 loop: CASSTDGGTEAFF. DNA for the CDR3: TGTGCCAGTAGTACCGACGGGGGCACTGAAGCTTTCTTT. V is TRBV19 and J is TRBJ1-1; possibly TRBD1 for D (5 bases). The V and J ends lost 4 bases and 4 bases respectively, with 10 bases between them. CDR1 and CDR2 (germline): LNHDA, SQIVND (reference sequence). The CDR3 spans 13 residues.

The chain has TRBV13 and TRBJ2-7; unclear D gene. V was pared by 2 bases and J by 2 bases, with 28 bases between. The CDR3 extends over 20 amino acids. CDR1 is PRHDT and CDR2 is FYEKMQ in the germline V gene (reference sequence). CDR3 protein: CASSLWVTIAGPRATYEQYF. DNA for the CDR3: TGTGCCAGCAGCTTATGGGTAACAATAGCAGGCCCAAGGGCCACCTACGAGCAGTACTTC. Complete variable domain (other parts from reference TRBV13 and TRBJ2-7): AAGVIQSPRHLIKEKRETATLKCYPIPRHDTVYWYQQGPGQDPQFLISFYEKMQSDKGSIPDRFSAQQFSDYHSELNMSSLELGDSALYFCASSLWVTIAGPRATYEQYFGPGTRLTVT.

This clone has a handful of counts. This rearrangement joins TRBV27 to TRBJ2-7; TRBD1 might be the D (6 bases). The CDR3 contains 14 residues. The germline V and J ends were trimmed by 4 bases and 4 bases, with 14 bases remaining between them. In germline, CDR1 is MNHEY, CDR2 SMNVEV (reference sequence). CDR3 nucleotide sequence: TGTGCCAGCAGTTCCCGACGCAGGGGTTACGAGCAGTACTTC. This sequence encodes CASSSRRRGYEQYF.

The chain has TRBV7-2 and TRBJ2-2; D remains unclear. CDR1 and CDR2 from the germline V gene are SGHTA and FQGNSA. V was trimmed by 10 bases and J by 0 bases, leaving 12 bases between them. This CDR3 has 14 amino acids. Written as DNA, the CDR3 is TGTGCCAATAGTCCGTCGACGAACACCGGGGAGCTGTTTTTT. Encoded protein: CANSPSTNTGELFF.

The chain has TRBV6-9 and TRBJ2-7; TRBD2 agrees at 9 bases. The V segment lost 9 bases and the J segment 5 bases; nucleotides outside the gene matches: 5. CDR3 size: 12 residues. The germline V gene encodes CDR1 MNHGY and CDR2 SVAAGI. As DNA, the CDR3 is TGTGCCAGGGGGACTAGCCAGGACGAGCAGTACTTC. Translating it yields CARGTSQDEQYF.

This clone was found once. The rearrangement joins TRBV5-1 to TRBJ2-1; 11 nucleotides line up with TRBD2. The ends lost 0 bases at V and 7 bases at J; junction bases unmatched: 3. In germline, CDR1 is SGHRS, CDR2 YFSETQ. The CDR3 has 15 amino acids. This CDR3 is CASSLALAGANEQFF. As DNA, the CDR3 is TGCGCCAGCAGCTTGGCACTAGCGGGAGCAAATGAGCAGTTCTTC.

V and J are TRBV13 and TRBJ2-7; D ambiguous. The germline gives CDR1 PRHDT, CDR2 FYEKMQ (reference sequence). This CDR3 is 13 amino acids long. Trimming took 2 bases from V and 1 from J, leaving 6 bases between them. The CDR3 here is CASSLQQSYEQYF. The CDR3 nucleotides read TGTGCCAGCAGCTTACAACAATCCTACGAGCAGTACTTC.

This clone was seen only once. The chain uses TRBV5-6 and TRBJ2-1; D not resolved. CDR1 is SGHDT and CDR2 is YYEEEE in the germline V gene. There are 11 residues in the CDR3. V gave up 3 bases and J gave up 2 bases, with 0 bases separating them. The CDR3 nucleotides read TGTGCCAGCAGCTCCTACAATGAGCAGTTCTTC. The encoded protein is CASSSYNEQFF. The full variable domain, completed using reference TRBV5-6 and TRBJ2-1, is DAGVTQSPTHLIKTRGQQVTLRCSPKSGHDTVSWYQQALGQGPQFIFQYYEEEERQRGNFPDRFSGHQFPNYSSELNVNALLLGDSALYLCASSSYNEQFFGPGTRLTVL.

The J gene is TRBJ2-1, the V gene TRBV18; D call uncertain. In germline, CDR1 is KGHSH, CDR2 LQKENI. Trimming cost V 3 bases and J 0 bases, with 12 bases left between them. The CDR3 spans 16 residues. The DNA for the CDR3 is TGTGCCAGCTCACCCCCCGGCGGAAGCTCCTACAATGAGCAGTTCTTC. The encoded protein is CASSPPGGSSYNEQFF.

V usage is TRBV6-6 and J usage is TRBJ2-3; no clear D gene. With 3 bases removed from V and 9 bases from J, the gap between germline ends came to 22 bases. Germline CDR1 MNHNY, CDR2 SVGAGI (reference sequence). The CDR3 length is 16 residues. The CDR3 coding sequence is TGTGCCAGCAGTTATTACCAAACCCCCCGCCCTGGAACGCAGTATTTT. This translates into CASSYYQTPRPGTQYF.